Sequencing of this T cell receptor beta chain was carried out in a study of blood T cell repertoires in COVID-19. Looking at the study overall: From the United States, Italy and Spain came samples of acute and convalescent COVID-19. Sources were T cells, B-cell-depleted T cells, or PBMCs; the material itself was cDNA or gDNA.

Study processing details: Amplification with reference gene primers provided the estimates of nucleated cell counts. Only in-frame clones appear in the TCRdb table, and some are missing; sequencing was by immunoSEQ multiplex PCR. From that table come the V and J calls and clone size; the DNA was used to work out D and trimming. This sample yields 75,000 or so clones, of which roughly 85% are seen a single time; nearly 5% belongs to the top ten. This CDR3 is built from 14 residues. Germline V gene sequence: CDR1 MDHEN, CDR2 SYDVKM. Trimming removed 3 bases at V and 7 bases at J, with 13 bases between.

The sequenced material came from peripheral blood. This clonotype was sampled from a woman at least 80 years old with active or convalescent COVID-19. The chain joins TRBV28 to TRBJ2-4, with a possible D match to TRBD1 (6 bases). The CDR3 is CASSFQGGINIQYF. CDR3 coding DNA: TGTGCCAGCAGTTTTCAAGGGGGTATTAACATTCAGTACTTC.